This note documents a single T cell receptor (beta chain) sequence. This CDR3 region has 14 residues. Germline-derived CDR1 and CDR2 are MGHDK and SYGVNS. The V and J ends lost 8 bases and 2 bases respectively, with 16 bases between them. This record belongs to a study of control samples from healthy donors and cancer patients. Here immunoSEQ multiplex PCR was the method, and the copy in TCRdb shows in-frame clones only, minus some. Of 150,000 to 200,000 clones listed, about 93% were seen once; the top ten hold over 1.1%. Material for sequencing was blood. The gene calls are TRBV25-1 and TRBJ2-7, with D perhaps being TRBD1 or TRBD2 (5 bases each). The TCR was taken from a man between 18 and 29 years old in good health. CDR3: CASRPHGAAYEQYF. CDR3 coding DNA: TGTGCCAGCCGCCCCCACGGGGCCGCCTACGAGCAGTACTTC.